The source of this T cell receptor (beta chain) is a study of control samples from healthy donors and cancer patients. This clone was seen only a few times. Profiled with immunoSEQ multiplex PCR; TCRdb holds only in-frame clones, not every one. The data show 150,000 to 170,000 clones, with around 96% seen just once and around 6.2% held by the top ten. Germline V gene sequence: CDR1 MNHEY, CDR2 SVGEGT. The V and J ends lost 5 bases and 2 bases respectively, with 13 bases between them. The CDR3 contains 14 residues. The gene calls are TRBV6-2 or TRBV6-3 and TRBJ2-7; TRBD1 is a possible D gene (6 bases). Source material: blood. The TCR was taken from a man aged 40-55 years in good health. CDR3 sequence reads: CASSRRQEAYEQYF. CDR3 nucleotide sequence: TGTGCCAGCAGTCGCCGACAGGAAGCCTACGAGCAGTACTTC.